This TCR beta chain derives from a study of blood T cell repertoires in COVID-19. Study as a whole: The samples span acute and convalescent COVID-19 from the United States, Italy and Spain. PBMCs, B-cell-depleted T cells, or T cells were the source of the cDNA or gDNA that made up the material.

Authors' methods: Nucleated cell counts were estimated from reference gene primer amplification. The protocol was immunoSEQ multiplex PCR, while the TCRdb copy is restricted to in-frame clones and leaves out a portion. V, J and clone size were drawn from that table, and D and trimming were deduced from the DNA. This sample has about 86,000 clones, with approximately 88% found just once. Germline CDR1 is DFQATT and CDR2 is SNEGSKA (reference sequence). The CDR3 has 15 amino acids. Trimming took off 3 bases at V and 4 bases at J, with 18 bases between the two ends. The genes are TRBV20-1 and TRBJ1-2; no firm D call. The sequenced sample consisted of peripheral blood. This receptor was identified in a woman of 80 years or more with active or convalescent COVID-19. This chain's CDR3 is CSASSSSPRSYGYTF. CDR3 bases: TGCAGTGCTAGTTCAAGCTCCCCGCGATCCTATGGCTACACCTTC.